These T cell receptor beta chains were read from a single sample in a study of control samples from healthy donors and cancer patients. Produced via immunoSEQ multiplex PCR; TCRdb's table is partial and in-frame only. The sample lists just under 80,000 clones, approximately 90% seen once, with under 2.5% in the top ten. Sequenced sample: PBMCs. Source of these receptors: a woman aged 55-70 years with head and neck cancer. CDR3s include the opening cysteine and the closing phenylalanine or tryptophan. The D gene is left open where the match is weak. Not all rows give a size; the values are once, few, many and, for expanded clones, a class.

>TRBV20-1|-|TRBJ1-4|-|11
CSASRNGGLFF
TGCAGTGCTAGTAGAAACGGTGGGCTGTTTTTT
>TRBV28|once|TRBJ2-7|-|12
CASSLGGYEQYF
TGTGCCAGCAGTTTAGGGGGGTACGAGCAGTACTTC
>TRBV19|-|TRBJ1-6|-|17
CASRPWPPDSYNSPLHF
TGTGCCAGTCGGCCTTGGCCTCCAGACTCCTATAATTCACCCCTCCACTTT
>TRBV12-3/TRBV12-4|-|TRBJ2-5|-|12
CASSLSRETQYF
TGTGCCAGCAGTTTAAGTCGGGAGACCCAGTACTTC
>TRBV5-4|once|TRBJ1-6|-|14
CASSLNRVIESLHF
TGTGCCAGCAGCTTGAACAGGGTAATAGAATCCCTCCACTTT
>TRBV7-6|-|TRBJ2-1|TRBD2|16
CASSKEAGGPDNEQFF
TGTGCCAGCAGCAAGGAAGCGGGAGGGCCGGACAATGAGCAGTTCTTC
>TRBV11-2|-|TRBJ2-4|-|14
CASSADRSKNIQYF
TGTGCCAGCAGCGCAGACAGATCCAAAAACATTCAGTACTTC
>TRBV6-2/TRBV6-3|-|TRBJ2-7|-|15
CASSKLEKGAYEQYF
TGTGCCAGCAGTAAACTGGAGAAAGGAGCCTACGAGCAGTACTTC
>TRBV19|-|TRBJ2-2|-|14
CASSKNRAAGELFF
TGTGCCAGTAGTAAGAATAGGGCGGCCGGGGAGCTGTTTTTT
>TRBV7-2|-|TRBJ1-6|-|12
CASSWKDSPLHF
TGTGCCAGCAGCTGGAAGGATTCACCCCTCCACTTT
>TRBV2|once|TRBJ2-7|TRBD2|13
CASKALANYEQYF
TGTGCCAGCAAGGCACTAGCGAACTACGAGCAGTACTTC
>TRBV5-6|-|TRBJ2-7|-|12
CASSLLNYEQYF
TGTGCCAGCAGCTTGCTCAACTACGAGCAGTACTTC
>TRBV6-5|-|TRBJ1-4|-|11
CASRLYEKLFF
TGTGCCAGCAGGCTATATGAAAAACTGTTTTTT
>TRBV2|-|TRBJ2-7|TRBD2|15
CASSEGSSGSHEQYF
TGTGCCAGCAGTGAGGGTTCTAGCGGGAGTCACGAGCAGTACTTC
>TRBV19|-|TRBJ2-7|-|13
CASNDALAGEQYF
TGTGCCAGTAACGATGCATTAGCAGGCGAGCAGTACTTC
>TRBV6-6|-|TRBJ2-2|TRBD2|15
CASSYVAGDTGELFF
TGTGCCAGCAGTTACGTGGCGGGAGACACCGGGGAGCTGTTTTTT
>TRBV28|once|TRBJ2-2|TRBD2|16
CASSLTGTMATGELFF
TGTGCCAGCAGTCTGACCGGGACTATGGCGACCGGGGAGCTGTTTTTT
>TRBV6-5|-|TRBJ2-5|-|13
CASSYAGLETQYF
TGTGCCAGCAGCTACGCGGGATTGGAGACCCAGTACTTC
>TRBV3-1/TRBV3-2|once|TRBJ1-4|-|14
CASRSQGLGEKLFF
TGTGCCAGCAGAAGTCAGGGATTGGGGGAAAAACTGTTTTTT
>TRBV15|-|TRBJ2-7|-|13
CATSRGTNYEQYF
TGTGCCACCAGCAGAGGTACAAACTACGAGCAGTACTTC
>TRBV29-1|-|TRBJ1-1|TRBD1|13
CSVDRGRNTEAFF
TGCAGCGTGGACAGGGGGAGGAACACTGAAGCTTTCTTT
>TRBV28|-|TRBJ1-2|TRBD1|11
CATWTGYGYTF
TGTGCCACTTGGACAGGCTATGGCTACACCTTC
>TRBV6-2/TRBV6-3|-|TRBJ1-5|-|16
CASSYSRGGIDQPQHF
TGTGCCAGCAGTTACTCTAGGGGGGGCATTGATCAGCCCCAGCATTTT
>TRBV27|-|TRBJ2-2|TRBD2|17
CASTSYGTSRNTGELFF
TGTGCCAGCACCTCTTATGGGACTAGCAGAAACACCGGGGAGCTGTTTTTT